Here is one T cell receptor beta chain with its context. The antigen is not known. The study reverse transcribed the entire isolated RNA, so it sequenced expressed TCRB transcripts. Assay: immunoSEQ multiplex PCR; the TCRdb copy retains only in-frame clones and omits some. This table holds around 260,000 clones, roughly 25% found once. This specimen belongs to a study of beta chain features in type 1 diabetes. On the study more broadly: Over all samples combined, 107,917,701 sorted cells were examined. Whole-study findings and limits: Shorter TCRB CDR3s, moderately but significantly so, marked every one of the four CD4+ subsets in Type 1 diabetes patients. PCR, the amplification step, might favor shorter templates, equally in patients and controls.

Every sorted population was more than 95% pure. Germline CDR1 reads SQVTM; CDR2 reads ANQGSEA. V dropped 1 base and J dropped 10; count of bases not matched to a gene: 9. CDR3 length: 15 amino acids. V and J are TRBV29-1 and TRBJ2-1; TRBD2 agrees at 11 bases. Input material: naive CD4+ T cells from blood. The TCR originated in a woman in her twenties or thirties with type 1 diabetes. CDR3 in amino acids: CSVEGAMLAGGEQFF. The CDR3 DNA reads TGCAGCGTTGAAGGTGCTATGCTAGCGGGGGGAGAGCAGTTCTTC.